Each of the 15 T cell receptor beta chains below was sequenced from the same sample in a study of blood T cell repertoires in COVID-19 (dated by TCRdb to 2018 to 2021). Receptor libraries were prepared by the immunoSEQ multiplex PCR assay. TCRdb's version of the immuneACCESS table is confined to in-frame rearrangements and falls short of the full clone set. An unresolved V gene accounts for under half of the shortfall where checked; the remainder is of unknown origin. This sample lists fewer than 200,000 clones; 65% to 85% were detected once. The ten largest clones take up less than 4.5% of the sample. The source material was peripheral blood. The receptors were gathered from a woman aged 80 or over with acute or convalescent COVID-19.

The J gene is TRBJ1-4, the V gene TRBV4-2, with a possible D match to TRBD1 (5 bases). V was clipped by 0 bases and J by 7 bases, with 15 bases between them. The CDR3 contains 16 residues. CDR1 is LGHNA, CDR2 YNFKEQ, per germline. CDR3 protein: CASSQDISGVGEKLFF. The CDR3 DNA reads TGTGCCAGCAGCCAAGACATATCGGGGGTAGGTGAAAAACTGTTTTTT.

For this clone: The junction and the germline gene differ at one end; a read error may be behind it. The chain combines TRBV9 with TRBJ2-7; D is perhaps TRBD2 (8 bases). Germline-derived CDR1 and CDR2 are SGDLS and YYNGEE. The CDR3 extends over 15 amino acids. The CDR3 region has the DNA TGTGCCCGCAGCGCCGGGGGGGCAGGGGGCTACGAGCAGTACTTC. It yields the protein CARSAGGAGGYEQYF.

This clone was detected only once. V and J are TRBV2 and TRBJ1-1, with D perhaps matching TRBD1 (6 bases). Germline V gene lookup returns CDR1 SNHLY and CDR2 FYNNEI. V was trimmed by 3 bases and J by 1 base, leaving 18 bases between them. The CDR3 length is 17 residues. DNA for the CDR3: TGTGCCAGCAGTGACGTTGGGGGGGCTCGGGCGAACACTGAAGCTTTCTTT. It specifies CASSDVGGARANTEAFF.

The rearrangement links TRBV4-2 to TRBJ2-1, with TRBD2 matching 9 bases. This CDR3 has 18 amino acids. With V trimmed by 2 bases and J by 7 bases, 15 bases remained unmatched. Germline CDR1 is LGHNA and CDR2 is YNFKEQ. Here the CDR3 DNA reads TGTGCCAGCAGCCAATTTCCGATTTCTAGCGGGGTTGGAAATGAGCAGTTCTTC. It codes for CASSQFPISSGVGNEQFF.

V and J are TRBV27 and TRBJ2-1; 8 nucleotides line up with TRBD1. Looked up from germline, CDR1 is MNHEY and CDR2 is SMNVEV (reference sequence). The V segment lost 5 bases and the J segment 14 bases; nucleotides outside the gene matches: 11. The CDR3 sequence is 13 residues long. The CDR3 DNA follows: TGTGCCAGCAGTATCGCCGCAGGGGGCTCGGAGTTCTTC. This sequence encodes CASSIAAGGSEFF.

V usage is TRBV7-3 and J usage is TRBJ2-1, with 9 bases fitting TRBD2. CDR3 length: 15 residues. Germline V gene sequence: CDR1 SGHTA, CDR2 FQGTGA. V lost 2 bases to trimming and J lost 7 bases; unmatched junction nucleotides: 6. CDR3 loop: CASSLQSGGWNEQFF. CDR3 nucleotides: TGTGCCAGCAGCTTACAAAGCGGGGGGTGGAATGAGCAGTTCTTC.

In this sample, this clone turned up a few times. The CDR3 loop is CASGALGYGYTF. In DNA form, the CDR3 reads TGTGCCAGTGGGGCTTTGGGCTATGGCTACACCTTC. The chain recombines TRBV19 with TRBJ1-2; possible D gene TRBD1, 5 bases. V was clipped by 8 bases and J by 4 bases, with 11 bases between them. CDR3 length equals 12 residues. Germline V gives CDR1 LNHDA, CDR2 SQIVND (reference sequence).

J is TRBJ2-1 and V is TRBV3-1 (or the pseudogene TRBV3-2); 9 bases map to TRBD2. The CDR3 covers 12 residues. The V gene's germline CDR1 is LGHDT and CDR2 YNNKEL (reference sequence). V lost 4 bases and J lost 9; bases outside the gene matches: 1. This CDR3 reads CASSLTSGEQFF. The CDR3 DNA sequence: TGTGCCAGCAGCCTGACTAGCGGTGAGCAGTTCTTC.

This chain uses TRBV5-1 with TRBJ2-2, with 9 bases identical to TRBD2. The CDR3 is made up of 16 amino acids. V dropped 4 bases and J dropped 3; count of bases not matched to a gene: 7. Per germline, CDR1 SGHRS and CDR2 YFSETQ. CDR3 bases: TGCGCCAGCAGCCTGACTAGCGGAGGGGACACCGGGGAGCTGTTTTTT. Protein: CASSLTSGGDTGELFF. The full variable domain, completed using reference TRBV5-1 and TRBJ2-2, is KAGVTQTPRYLIKTRGQQVTLSCSPISGHRSVSWYQQTPGQGLQFLFEYFSETQRNKGNFPGRFSGRQFSNSRSEMNVSTLELGDSALYLCASSLTSGGDTGELFFGEGSRLTVL.

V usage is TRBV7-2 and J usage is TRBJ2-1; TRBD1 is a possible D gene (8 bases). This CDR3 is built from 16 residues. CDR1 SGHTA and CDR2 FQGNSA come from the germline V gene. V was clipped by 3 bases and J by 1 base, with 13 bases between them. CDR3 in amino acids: CASSLSGTGSYNEQFF. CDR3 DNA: TGTGCCAGCAGCTTGAGCGGGACAGGTTCCTACAATGAGCAGTTCTTC.

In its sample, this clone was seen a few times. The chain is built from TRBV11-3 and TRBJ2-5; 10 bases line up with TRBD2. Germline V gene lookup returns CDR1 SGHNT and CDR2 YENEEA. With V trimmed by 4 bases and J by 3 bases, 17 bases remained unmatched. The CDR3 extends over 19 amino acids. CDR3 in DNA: TGTGCCAGCAGCTCGGGGAATAAGCGGGGGGGCAAGACAAAAGAGACCCAGTACTTC. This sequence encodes CASSSGNKRGGKTKETQYF.

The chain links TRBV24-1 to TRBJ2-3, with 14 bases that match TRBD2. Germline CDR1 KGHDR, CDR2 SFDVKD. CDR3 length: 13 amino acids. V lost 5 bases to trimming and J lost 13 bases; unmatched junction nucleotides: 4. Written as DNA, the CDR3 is TGTGCCACCAGTGTAGGGGGACTAGCGGGAGAGTATTTT. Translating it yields CATSVGGLAGEYF.

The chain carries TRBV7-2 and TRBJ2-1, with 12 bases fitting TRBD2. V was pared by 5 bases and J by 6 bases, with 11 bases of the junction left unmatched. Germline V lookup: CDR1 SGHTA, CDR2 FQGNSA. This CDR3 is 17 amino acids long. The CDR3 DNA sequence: TGTGCCAGCAGCCCGAGAGGGTCTAGCGGGAGGGGCAATGAGCAGTTCTTC. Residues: CASSPRGSSGRGNEQFF.

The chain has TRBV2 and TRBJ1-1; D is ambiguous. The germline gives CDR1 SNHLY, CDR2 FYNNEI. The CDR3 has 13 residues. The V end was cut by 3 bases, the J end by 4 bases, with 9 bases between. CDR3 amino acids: CASSERRSTEAFF. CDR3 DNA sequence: TGTGCCAGCAGTGAGAGAAGGAGCACTGAAGCTTTCTTT.

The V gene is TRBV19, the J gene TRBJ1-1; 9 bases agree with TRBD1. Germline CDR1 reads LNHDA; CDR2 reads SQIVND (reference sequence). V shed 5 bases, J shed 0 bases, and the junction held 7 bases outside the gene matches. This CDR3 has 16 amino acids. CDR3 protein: CASSDQQGAVNTEAFF. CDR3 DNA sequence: TGTGCCAGTAGTGACCAACAGGGGGCAGTGAACACTGAAGCTTTCTTT.